Described below is a single T cell receptor (beta chain) sequence and its context. Its antigen is still unknown. Germline CDR1 SGDLS, CDR2 YYNGEE. The CDR3 has 16 amino acids. V lost 1 base to trimming and J lost 3 bases; unmatched junction nucleotides: 6. This entry belongs to a study of cytomegalovirus exposure and HLA in healthy donors. Study information: The 666 first-cohort repertoires shared a platform with the 130 or so validation repertoires, as reported in a later analysis. General study results and limits: The study labeled about 160 TCR beta chains cytomegalovirus-associated. Both high specificity and high sensitivity reportedly marked the classifier's diagnosis of cytomegalovirus status.

The table came from immunoSEQ multiplex PCR; TCRdb's copy has only in-frame clones and leaves some out. The sample carries hundreds of thousands of clones, around 91% recorded once. The V and J genes are TRBV9 and TRBJ2-5, with TRBD2 matching over 10 bases. Sequenced sample: PBMCs. The receptor comes from a woman between 25 and 40 years old in good health and CMV-seronegative. This chain's CDR3 is CASSVSPLAGEETQYF. The CDR3 region has the DNA TGTGCCAGCAGCGTAAGTCCCCTAGCGGGAGAAGAGACCCAGTACTTC.